A single T cell receptor beta chain is shown here with its context. Clones were read by immunoSEQ multiplex PCR, and TCRdb kept only the in-frame ones, dropping some. This sample has approximately 350,000 clones, with 88% found just once. The sample belongs to a study of blood T cell repertoires in COVID-19. In germline, CDR1 is SGHRS, CDR2 YFSETQ. Germline trimming cut 3 bases from V and 3 bases from J; bases unmatched to any gene: 5. The CDR3 covers 15 residues. Seattle cases were enrolled at active infection and followed longitudinally. The source material was peripheral blood. The sequence derives from a woman in her seventies with COVID-19, enrolled during active disease. This rearrangement joins TRBV5-1 to TRBJ1-1; 10 positions match TRBD1. The CDR3 loop is CASSSRTGGDTEAFF. DNA of the CDR3: TGCGCCAGCAGCTCCAGGACAGGGGGTGACACTGAAGCTTTCTTT.